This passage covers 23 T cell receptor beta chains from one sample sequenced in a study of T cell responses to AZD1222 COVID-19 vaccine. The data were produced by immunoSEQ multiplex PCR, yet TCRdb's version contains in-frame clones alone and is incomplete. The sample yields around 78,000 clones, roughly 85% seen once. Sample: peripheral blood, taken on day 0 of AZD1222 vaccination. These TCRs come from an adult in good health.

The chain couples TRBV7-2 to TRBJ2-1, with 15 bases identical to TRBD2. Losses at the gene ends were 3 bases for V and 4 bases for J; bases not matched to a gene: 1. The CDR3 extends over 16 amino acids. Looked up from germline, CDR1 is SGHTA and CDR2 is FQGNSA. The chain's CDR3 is CASSLGTSGGYNEQFF. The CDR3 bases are TGTGCCAGCAGCTTGGGGACTAGCGGGGGGTACAATGAGCAGTTCTTC.

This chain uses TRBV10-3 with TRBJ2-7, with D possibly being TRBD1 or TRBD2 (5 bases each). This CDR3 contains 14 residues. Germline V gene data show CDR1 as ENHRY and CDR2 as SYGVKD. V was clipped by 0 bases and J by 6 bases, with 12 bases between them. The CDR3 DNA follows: TGTGCCATCAGTGAGTCACCTGAGAGGGGCGAGCAGTACTTC. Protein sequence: CAISESPERGEQYF.

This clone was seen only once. In DNA, the CDR3 is TGTGCTAGTGGCCATGCGGGGAGGGGGCGTCAAGAGACCCAGTACTTC. This encodes CASGHAGRGRQETQYF. This chain uses TRBV12-5 with TRBJ2-5; perhaps D is TRBD1 or TRBD2 (7 bases each). The CDR3 extends over 16 amino acids. Trimming pared 6 bases from V and 2 bases from J, leaving 19 bases between. Per germline, CDR1 LGHNT and CDR2 FRNRAP. The whole variable domain, remainder taken from reference TRBV12-5 and TRBJ2-5, is DARVTQTPRHKVTEMGQEVTMRCQPILGHNTVFWYRQTMMQGLELLAYFRNRAPLDDSGMPKDRFSAEMPDATLATLKIQPSEPRDSAVYFCASGHAGRGRQETQYFGPGTRLLVL.

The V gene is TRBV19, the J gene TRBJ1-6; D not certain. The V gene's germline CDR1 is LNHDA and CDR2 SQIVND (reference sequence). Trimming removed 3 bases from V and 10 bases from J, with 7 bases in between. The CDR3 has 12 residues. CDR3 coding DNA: TGTGCCAGTAGTATCGGGGAGTCACCCCTCCACTTT. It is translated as CASSIGESPLHF.

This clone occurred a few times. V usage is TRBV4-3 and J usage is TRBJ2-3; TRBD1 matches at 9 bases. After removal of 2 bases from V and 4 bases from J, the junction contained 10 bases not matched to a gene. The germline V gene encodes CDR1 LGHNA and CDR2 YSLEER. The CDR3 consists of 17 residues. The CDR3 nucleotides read TGCGCCAGCAGCCAATCGTCCCCCGGGACAGGGCCAGATACGCAGTATTTT. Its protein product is CASSQSSPGTGPDTQYF.

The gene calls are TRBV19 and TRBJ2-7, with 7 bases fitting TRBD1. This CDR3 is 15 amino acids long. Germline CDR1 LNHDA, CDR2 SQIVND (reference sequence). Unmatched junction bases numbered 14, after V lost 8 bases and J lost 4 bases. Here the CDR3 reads CASQTGEGRGYEQYF. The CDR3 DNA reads TGTGCCAGTCAAACAGGGGAAGGTAGGGGTTACGAGCAGTACTTC.

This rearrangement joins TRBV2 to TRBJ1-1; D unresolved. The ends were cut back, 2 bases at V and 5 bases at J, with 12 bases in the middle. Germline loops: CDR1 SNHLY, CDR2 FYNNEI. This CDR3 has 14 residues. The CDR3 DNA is TGTGCCAGCAGTGAATCCACTGTGGGTACTGAAGCTTTCTTT. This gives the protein CASSESTVGTEAFF.

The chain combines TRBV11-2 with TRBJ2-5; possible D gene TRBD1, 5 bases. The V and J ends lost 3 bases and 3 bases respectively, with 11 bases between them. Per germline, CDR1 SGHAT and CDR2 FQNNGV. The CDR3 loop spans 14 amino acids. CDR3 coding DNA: TGTGCCAGCAGCTTGGGGCGAGTGGAAGAGACCCAGTACTTC. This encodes CASSLGRVEETQYF.

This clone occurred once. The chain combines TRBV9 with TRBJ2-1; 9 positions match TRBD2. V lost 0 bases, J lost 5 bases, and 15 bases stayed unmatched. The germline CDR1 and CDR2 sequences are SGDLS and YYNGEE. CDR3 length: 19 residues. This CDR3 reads CASSVGSGRGPRLDNEQFF. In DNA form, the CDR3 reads TGTGCCAGCAGCGTAGGTAGCGGGAGAGGTCCCCGCTTAGACAATGAGCAGTTCTTC.

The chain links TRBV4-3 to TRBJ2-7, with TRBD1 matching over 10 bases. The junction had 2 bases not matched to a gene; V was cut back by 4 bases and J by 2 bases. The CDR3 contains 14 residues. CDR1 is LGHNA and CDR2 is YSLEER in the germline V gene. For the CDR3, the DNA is TGCGCCAGCAGCCCTGGGACAGGGGCCTACGAGCAGTACTTC. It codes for CASSPGTGAYEQYF.

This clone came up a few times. DNA of the CDR3: TGTGCCAGTAGTACCGACAGGGCCAGCGGGAGACACGGGACCGGGGAGCTGTTTTTT. It yields the protein CASSTDRASGRHGTGELFF. The V call is TRBV19, the J call TRBJ2-2; TRBD2 is a possible D gene (8 bases). The CDR3 extends over 19 amino acids. The germline CDR1 and CDR2 sequences are LNHDA and SQIVND (reference sequence). V lost 4 bases to trimming and J lost 5 bases, with 26 bases between them.

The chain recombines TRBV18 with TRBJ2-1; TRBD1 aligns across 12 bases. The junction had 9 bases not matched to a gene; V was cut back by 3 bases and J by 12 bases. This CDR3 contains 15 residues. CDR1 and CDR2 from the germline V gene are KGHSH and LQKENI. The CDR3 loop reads CASSPTGQGALGQFF. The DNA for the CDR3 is TGTGCCAGCTCACCGACGGGACAGGGGGCCCTTGGGCAGTTCTTC.

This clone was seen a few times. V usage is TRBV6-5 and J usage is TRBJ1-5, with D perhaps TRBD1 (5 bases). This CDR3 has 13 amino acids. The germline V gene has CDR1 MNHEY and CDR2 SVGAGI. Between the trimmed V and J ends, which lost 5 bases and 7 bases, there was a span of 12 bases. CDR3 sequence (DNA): TGTGCCAGCAGTAACGGGGGGGACCAGCCCCAGCATTTT. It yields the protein CASSNGGDQPQHF.

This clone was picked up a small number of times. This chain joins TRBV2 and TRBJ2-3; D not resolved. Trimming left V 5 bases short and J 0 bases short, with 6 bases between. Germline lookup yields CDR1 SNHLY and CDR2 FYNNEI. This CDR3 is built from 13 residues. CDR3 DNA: TGTGCCAGCAGTCAGTGGAGCACAGATACGCAGTATTTT. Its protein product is CASSQWSTDTQYF.

The CDR3 is CASGDRGSDFGYTF. DNA for the CDR3: TGTGCCAGTGGAGACAGGGGGTCGGATTTTGGCTACACCTTC. This sequence joins TRBV19 and TRBJ1-2, with TRBD1 matching 9 bases. The CDR3 is 14 amino acids. The ends lost 8 bases at V and 7 bases at J; junction bases unmatched: 11. Germline V gene sequence: CDR1 LNHDA, CDR2 SQIVND (reference sequence).

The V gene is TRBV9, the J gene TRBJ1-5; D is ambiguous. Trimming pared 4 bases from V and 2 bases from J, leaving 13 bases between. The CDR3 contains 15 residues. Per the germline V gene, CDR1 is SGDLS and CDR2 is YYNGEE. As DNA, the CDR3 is TGTGCCAGCAGCTTCGATGGAAGGGGCAATCAGCCCCAGCATTTT. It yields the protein CASSFDGRGNQPQHF.

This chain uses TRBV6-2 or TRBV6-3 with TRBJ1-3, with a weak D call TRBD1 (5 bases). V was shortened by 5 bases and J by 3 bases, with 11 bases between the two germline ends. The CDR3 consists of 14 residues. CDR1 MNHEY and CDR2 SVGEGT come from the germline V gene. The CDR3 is CASSQYRSGNTIYF. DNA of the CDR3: TGTGCCAGCAGTCAATACAGGAGTGGAAACACCATATATTTT.

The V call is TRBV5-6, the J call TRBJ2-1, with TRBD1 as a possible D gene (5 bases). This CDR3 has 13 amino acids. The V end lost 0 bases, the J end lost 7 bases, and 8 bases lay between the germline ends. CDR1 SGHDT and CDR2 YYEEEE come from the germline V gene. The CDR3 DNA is TGTGCCAGCAGCTTGGGCAGGGCGAATGAGCAGTTCTTC. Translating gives CASSLGRANEQFF.

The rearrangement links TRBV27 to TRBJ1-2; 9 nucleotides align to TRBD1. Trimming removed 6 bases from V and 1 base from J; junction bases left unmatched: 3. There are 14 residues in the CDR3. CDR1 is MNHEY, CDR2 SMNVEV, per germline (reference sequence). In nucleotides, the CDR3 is TGTGCCAGCAGGGGGACAGGGTATAACTATGGCTACACCTTC. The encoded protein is CASRGTGYNYGYTF.

Written as DNA, the CDR3 is TGTGCCAGCAGTGACATAACGGGGGAGGATGAGCAGTTCTTC. Its translation is CASSDITGEDEQFF. The chain carries TRBV6-1 and TRBJ2-1, with D tentatively TRBD2 (6 bases). Deletions cut 3 bases from V and 8 bases from J, with 14 bases between. The length of the CDR3 is 14 residues. CDR1 is MNHNS and CDR2 is SASEGT in the germline V gene.

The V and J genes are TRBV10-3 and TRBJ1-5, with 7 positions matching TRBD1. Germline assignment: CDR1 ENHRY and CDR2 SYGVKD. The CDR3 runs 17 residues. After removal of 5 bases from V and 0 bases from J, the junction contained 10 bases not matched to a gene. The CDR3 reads CAISSEGGQNSNQPQHF. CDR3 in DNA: TGTGCCATCAGTAGCGAGGGGGGACAGAATAGCAATCAGCCCCAGCATTTT.

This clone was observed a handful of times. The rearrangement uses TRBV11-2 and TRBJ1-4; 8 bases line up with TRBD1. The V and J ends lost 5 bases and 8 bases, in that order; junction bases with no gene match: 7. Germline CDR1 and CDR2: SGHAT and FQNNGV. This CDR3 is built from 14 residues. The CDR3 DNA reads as TGTGCCAGCAGCCCGCGGACAGGGATGGAAAAACTGTTTTTT. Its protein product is CASSPRTGMEKLFF. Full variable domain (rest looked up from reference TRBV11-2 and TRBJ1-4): EAGVAQSPRYKIIEKRQSVAFWCNPISGHATLYWYQQILGQGPKLLIQFQNNGVVDDSQLPKDRFSAERLKGVDSTLKIQPAKLEDSAVYLCASSPRTGMEKLFFGSGTQLSVL.

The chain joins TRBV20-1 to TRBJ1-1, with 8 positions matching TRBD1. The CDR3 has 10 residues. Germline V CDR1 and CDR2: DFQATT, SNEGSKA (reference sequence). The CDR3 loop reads CSAGGQKAFF. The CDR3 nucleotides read TGCAGCGCAGGGGGCCAAAAGGCTTTCTTT.